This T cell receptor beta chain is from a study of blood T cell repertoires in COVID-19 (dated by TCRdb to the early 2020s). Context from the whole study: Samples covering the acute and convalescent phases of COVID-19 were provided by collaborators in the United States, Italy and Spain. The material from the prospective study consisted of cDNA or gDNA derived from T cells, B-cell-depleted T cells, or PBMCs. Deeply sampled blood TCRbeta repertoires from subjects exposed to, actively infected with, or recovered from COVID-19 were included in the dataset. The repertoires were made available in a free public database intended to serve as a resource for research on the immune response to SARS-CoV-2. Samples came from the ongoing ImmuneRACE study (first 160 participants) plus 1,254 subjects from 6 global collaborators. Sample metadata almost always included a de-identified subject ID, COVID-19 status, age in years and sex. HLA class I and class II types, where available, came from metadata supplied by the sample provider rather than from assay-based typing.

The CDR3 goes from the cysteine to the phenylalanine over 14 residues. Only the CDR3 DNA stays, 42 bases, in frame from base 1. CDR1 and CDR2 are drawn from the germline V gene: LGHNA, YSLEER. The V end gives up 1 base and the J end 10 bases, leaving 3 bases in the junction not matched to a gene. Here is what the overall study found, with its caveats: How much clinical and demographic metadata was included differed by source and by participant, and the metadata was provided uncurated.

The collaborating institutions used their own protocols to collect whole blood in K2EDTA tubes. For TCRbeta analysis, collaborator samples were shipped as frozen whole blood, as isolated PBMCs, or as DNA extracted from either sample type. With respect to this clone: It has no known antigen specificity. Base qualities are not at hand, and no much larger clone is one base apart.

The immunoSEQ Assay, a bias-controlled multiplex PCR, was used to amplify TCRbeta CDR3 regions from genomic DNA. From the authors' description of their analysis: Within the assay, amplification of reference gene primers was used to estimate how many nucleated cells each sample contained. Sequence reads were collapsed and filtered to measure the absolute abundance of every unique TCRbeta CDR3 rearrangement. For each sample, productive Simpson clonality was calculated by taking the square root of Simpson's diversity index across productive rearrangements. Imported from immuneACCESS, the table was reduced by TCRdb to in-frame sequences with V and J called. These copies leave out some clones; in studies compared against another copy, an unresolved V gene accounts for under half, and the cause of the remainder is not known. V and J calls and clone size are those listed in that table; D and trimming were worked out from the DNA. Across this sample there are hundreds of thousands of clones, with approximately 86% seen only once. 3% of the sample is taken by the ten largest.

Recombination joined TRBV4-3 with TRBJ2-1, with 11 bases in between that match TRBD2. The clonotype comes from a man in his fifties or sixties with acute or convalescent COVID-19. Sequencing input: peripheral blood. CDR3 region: CASSQASGGREQFF. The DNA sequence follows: TGCGCCAGCAGCCAAGCTAGCGGGGGGCGCGAGCAGTTCTTC.